One sample yielded the 29 T cell receptor beta chains listed below, sequenced in a study of identical twins. TCRdb re-called the 5' RACE reads through MiXCR, storing one row per CDR3 protein. The table has some 270,000 distinct CDR3 sequences, approximately 8.6% seen once. This same sample was also taken into another study, of yellow fever vaccine responses in identical twins.

The sequenced sample was CD8+ T cells sorted from blood. These receptors all come from a woman in her late teens or twenties in good health.

This sequence joins TRBV27 and TRBJ2-3, with 9 bases fitting TRBD2. V shed 6 bases and J 2 bases; nucleotides not matched to a gene: 6. Per the germline V gene, CDR1 is MNHEY and CDR2 is SMNVEV (reference sequence). CDR3 length: 15 residues. Here the CDR3 reads CASSSSSGVTDTQYF. CDR3 coding DNA: TGTGCCAGCAGCTCTTCTAGCGGGGTCACAGATACGCAGTATTTT.

This clonotype was counted at least ten times. CDR3 region: CASSLRTDNTGELFF. Written as DNA, the CDR3 is TGTGCCAGCAGTTTAAGAACAGACAACACCGGGGAGCTGTTTTTT. The rearrangement links TRBV12-3 or TRBV12-4 to TRBJ2-2; D call uncertain. The CDR3 totals 15 residues. V dropped 2 bases and J dropped 2 bases, with 9 bases sitting between them.

This clonotype has just a few counts. The chain uses TRBV2 and TRBJ2-2, with 7 bases aligning to TRBD2. This CDR3 contains 16 residues. CDR1 and CDR2 (germline): SNHLY, FYNNEI. J lost 4 bases, V lost 3 bases, and 8 bases had no gene match. In DNA, the CDR3 is TGTGCCAGCAGTGAGGACGGGGGGAGCGCCACCGGGGAGCTGTTTTTT. It is translated as CASSEDGGSATGELFF. Complete variable domain (other parts from reference TRBV2 and TRBJ2-2): EPEVTQTPSHQVTQMGQEVILRCVPISNHLYFYWYRQILGQKVEFLVSFYNNEISEKSEIFDDQFSVERPDGSNFTLKIRSTKLEDSAMYFCASSEDGGSATGELFFGEGSRLTVL.

The chain employs TRBV5-6 and TRBJ2-3; 11 bases align to TRBD2. The trim removed 4 bases at V and 3 bases at J, leaving 16 bases unmatched. Germline loops: CDR1 SGHDT, CDR2 YYEEEE. The length of the CDR3 is 19 residues. This CDR3 reads CASSPTGTSGTWETDTQYF. The CDR3 DNA follows: TGTGCCAGCAGCCCTACCGGGACTAGCGGAACATGGGAAACAGATACGCAGTATTTT.

This clonotype was observed many times. The rearrangement links TRBV4-3 to TRBJ2-1; no firm D call. Trimming stripped 5 bases from V and 7 bases from J, with 12 bases between. Germline V gene lookup returns CDR1 LGHNA and CDR2 YSLEER. The CDR3 is 13 amino acids. In nucleotides, the CDR3 is TGCGCCAGCAGCTCCGGAGTTACGAATGAGCAGTTCTTC. Protein: CASSSGVTNEQFF.

The J gene is TRBJ2-4, the V gene TRBV4-1, with 7 bases matching TRBD1. Trimming took 5 bases from V and 6 from J; bases not matched to a gene: 4. Per the germline V gene, CDR1 is MGHRA and CDR2 is YSYEKL. The CDR3 runs to 13 residues. The CDR3 DNA is TGCGCCAGCAGCGAACCAGGGGGAAACATTCAGTACTTC. This codes for CASSEPGGNIQYF.

At least ten counts were recorded for this clonotype. The chain links TRBV24-1 to TRBJ2-5, with 13 bases that match TRBD2. Trimming took 10 bases from V and 4 from J; bases not matched to a gene: 2. The CDR3 extends over 13 amino acids. Germline-derived CDR1 and CDR2 are KGHDR and SFDVKD. CDR3 sequence reads: CATGLAGAETQYF. The DNA of the CDR3 is TGTGCCACTGGACTAGCGGGAGCAGAGACCCAGTACTTC.

The sample holds a few counts of this clonotype. The chain recombines TRBV18 with TRBJ1-2, with 8 bases matching TRBD1. V lost 1 base and J lost 3; bases outside the gene matches: 13. The germline V gene has CDR1 KGHSH and CDR2 LQKENI. CDR3 size: 18 residues. CDR3 DNA: TGTGCCAGCTCACCACTTGGGGACAGGTCTAACGGCGACTATGGCTACACCTTC. It encodes CASSPLGDRSNGDYGYTF.

V gene TRBV30 combines with J gene TRBJ2-3; 9 bases align to TRBD2. The CDR3 covers 12 residues. Germline values: CDR1 GTSNPN, CDR2 SVGIG (reference sequence). The V and J ends lost 3 bases and 6 bases, in that order; junction bases with no gene match: 1. The CDR3 protein is CAWRLAGDTQYF. DNA for the CDR3: TGTGCCTGGAGACTAGCGGGCGATACGCAGTATTTT.

This rearrangement joins TRBV7-2 to TRBJ2-7; D is unresolved. Trimming removed 4 bases from V and 1 base from J, with 11 bases in between. Germline loops: CDR1 SGHTA, CDR2 FQGNSA. This CDR3 is 14 amino acids long. This CDR3 reads CASSYFAGSYEQYF. The CDR3 DNA follows: TGTGCCAGCAGCTACTTCGCTGGGTCCTACGAGCAGTACTTC.

There are many counts of this clonotype. The V call is TRBV11-2, the J call TRBJ2-1, with unresolved D. Germline V lookup: CDR1 SGHAT, CDR2 FQNNGV. The CDR3 is 12 amino acids. Trimming pared 5 bases from V and 3 bases from J, leaving 5 bases between. The CDR3 DNA is TGTGCCAGCAGCCCGGGCTACAATGAGCAGTTCTTC. Its protein is CASSPGYNEQFF.

This clonotype occurred many times. V gene TRBV7-9 combines with J gene TRBJ2-7; 8 bases agree with TRBD1. The CDR3 spans 15 residues. Germline CDR1 SEHNR, CDR2 FQNEAQ (reference sequence). V lost 5 bases and J lost 7; bases outside the gene matches: 13. The CDR3 is CASSPRDRSLGEQYF. DNA for the CDR3: TGTGCCAGCAGCCCGAGGGACAGGAGTTTAGGGGAGCAGTACTTC.

This clonotype was counted at least ten times. The chain uses TRBV28 and TRBJ2-2; 7 bases agree with TRBD1. CDR1 MDHEN and CDR2 SYDVKM come from the germline V gene. The junction had 8 bases not matched to a gene; V was cut back by 5 bases and J by 2 bases. This CDR3 has 16 amino acids. CDR3 loop: CASSTLQGYNTGELFF. CDR3 DNA: TGTGCCAGCAGTACCTTACAGGGGTATAACACCGGGGAGCTGTTTTTT.

The genes are TRBV7-3 and TRBJ2-3; 11 positions agree with TRBD2. The V and J ends lost 0 bases and 4 bases, in that order; junction bases with no gene match: 6. The CDR3 loop spans 17 amino acids. Germline V gene sequence: CDR1 SGHTA, CDR2 FQGTGA. Written as DNA, the CDR3 is TGTGCCAGCAGCTTAACGGTTAGCGGGGGGGTCCCAGATACGCAGTATTTT. Encoded protein: CASSLTVSGGVPDTQYF.

V is TRBV4-1 and J is TRBJ2-3; D unclear. This CDR3 has 13 amino acids. Trimming removed 1 base at V and 4 bases at J, with 6 bases between. Germline-derived CDR1 and CDR2 are MGHRA and YSYEKL. Here the CDR3 reads CASSQVPADTQYF. CDR3 nucleotides: TGCGCCAGCAGCCAAGTCCCAGCAGATACGCAGTATTTT.

V gene TRBV7-8 combines with J gene TRBJ2-3, with TRBD2 identical over 8 bases. CDR1 SGHVS and CDR2 FQNEAQ come from the germline V gene. Trimming took 0 bases from V and 1 from J; bases not matched to a gene: 6. The CDR3 runs 17 residues. The CDR3 protein is CASSLAPGLGGTDTQYF. CDR3 nucleotides: TGTGCCAGCAGCTTAGCGCCGGGACTAGGGGGCACAGATACGCAGTATTTT.

This clonotype showed up just a few times. V and J are TRBV7-8 and TRBJ1-6, with 7 bases aligning to TRBD1. The CDR3 is made up of 16 amino acids. The V segment lost 4 bases and the J segment 5 bases; nucleotides outside the gene matches: 8. Per the germline V gene, CDR1 is SGHVS and CDR2 is FQNEAQ. Here the CDR3 reads CASSSSTGAHNSPLHF. Written as DNA, the CDR3 is TGTGCCAGCAGCTCATCTACAGGGGCGCATAATTCACCCCTCCACTTT.

This clonotype was found a few times. The chain couples TRBV19 to TRBJ2-2; no reliable D call. The CDR3 length is 14 residues. From germline, CDR1 is LNHDA and CDR2 SQIVND (reference sequence). The V end lost 5 bases, the J end lost 3 bases, and 10 bases lay between the germline ends. The CDR3 here is CASSAPRDTGELFF. The CDR3 DNA follows: TGTGCCAGTAGTGCCCCCCGCGACACCGGGGAGCTGTTTTTT.

The chain links TRBV9 to TRBJ2-1; D uncertain. CDR3 length equals 14 residues. The germline V and J ends were trimmed by 2 bases and 3 bases, with 9 bases remaining between them. Germline V gene lookup returns CDR1 SGDLS and CDR2 YYNGEE. The CDR3, as DNA: TGTGCCAGCAGCGTGGGCAGGAGCTACAATGAGCAGTTCTTC. It yields the protein CASSVGRSYNEQFF.

This clonotype was counted between two and nine times. This chain connects TRBV9 to TRBJ2-5; D is perhaps TRBD2 (6 bases). CDR1 and CDR2 (germline): SGDLS, YYNGEE. Trimming cost V 0 bases and J 4 bases, with 13 bases left between them. This CDR3 is 15 amino acids long. The CDR3: CASSVVGGVGETQYF. In DNA form, the CDR3 reads TGTGCCAGCAGCGTAGTCGGCGGGGTGGGAGAGACCCAGTACTTC.

This clonotype has a single count. The chain links TRBV6-6 to TRBJ1-1, with D unresolved. The CDR3 totals 16 residues. Trimming pared 7 bases from V and 0 bases from J, leaving 18 bases between. CDR1 MNHNY and CDR2 SVGAGI come from the germline V gene (reference sequence). The CDR3 here is CASTTFPVGLNTEAFF. In nucleotides, the CDR3 is TGTGCCAGCACCACCTTTCCCGTAGGGCTGAACACTGAAGCTTTCTTT.

The chain uses TRBV14 and TRBJ2-7; maybe TRBD1 (6 bases). The CDR3 contains 14 residues. CDR1 SGHDN and CDR2 FVKESK come from the germline V gene. Deletions cut 1 base from V and 2 bases from J, with 9 bases between. The CDR3 DNA is TGTGCCAGCAGCCAAGCCTGGACAGCCTACGAGCAGTACTTC. Protein product: CASSQAWTAYEQYF.

This clonotype came up a few times. The genes are TRBV4-3 and TRBJ2-1; 7 positions agree with TRBD1. The CDR3 spans 14 residues. Trimming removed 2 bases from V and 8 bases from J; junction bases left unmatched: 6. Looked up from germline, CDR1 is LGHNA and CDR2 is YSLEER. CDR3 DNA sequence: TGCGCCAGCAGCCAATTTAACAGGGGATATGAGCAGTTCTTC. As protein: CASSQFNRGYEQFF.

This clonotype was seen ten or more times. This chain links TRBV29-1 with TRBJ2-2; D tentatively reads TRBD1 or TRBD2 (5 bases each). Looked up from germline, CDR1 is SQVTM and CDR2 is ANQGSEA. The CDR3 consists of 14 residues. Trimming took 0 bases from V and 3 from J, leaving 8 bases between them. Here the CDR3 DNA reads TGCAGCGTTGAAGAAATGGGGGACACCGGGGAGCTGTTTTTT. As protein: CSVEEMGDTGELFF.

This clonotype has a handful of counts. The chain links TRBV5-1 to TRBJ2-1; maybe TRBD2 (5 bases). Trimming removed 4 bases from V and 4 bases from J, with 18 bases in between. The CDR3 has 16 amino acids. CDR1 and CDR2 from the germline V gene are SGHRS and YFSETQ. CDR3: CASSKTSIRSYNEQFF. In DNA form, the CDR3 reads TGCGCCAGCAGCAAAACTAGTATCCGATCTTACAATGAGCAGTTCTTC.

This chain connects TRBV4-3 to TRBJ2-3, with 7 positions matching TRBD2. V was clipped by 1 base and J by 5 bases; unmatched bases: 3. The CDR3 contains 14 residues. CDR1 is LGHNA and CDR2 is YSLEER in the germline V gene. In DNA, the CDR3 is TGCGCCAGCAGCCAAGGGTCTAGCGGAGATACGCAGTATTTT. This sequence encodes CASSQGSSGDTQYF.

This clonotype appeared many times. The V call is TRBV6-5, the J call TRBJ2-7; TRBD1 matches at 10 bases. Germline lookup yields CDR1 MNHEY and CDR2 SVGAGI. Unmatched junction bases numbered 9, after V lost 2 bases and J lost 2 bases. The CDR3 loop spans 17 amino acids. As DNA, the CDR3 is TGTGCCAGCAGTTACACAAGCCCGGGACAGGGGACCTACGAGCAGTACTTC. This sequence encodes CASSYTSPGQGTYEQYF.

This clonotype was observed a handful of times. The chain joins TRBV7-9 to TRBJ2-7; tentatively, D is TRBD2 (5 bases). CDR3 length: 15 amino acids. Looked up from germline, CDR1 is SEHNR and CDR2 is FQNEAQ (reference sequence). Trimming left V 4 bases short and J 0 bases short, with 13 bases between. CDR3 nucleotide sequence: TGTGCCAGCAGCTCGACCGGGAACCCCTCCTACGAGCAGTACTTC. This gives the protein CASSSTGNPSYEQYF.

This clonotype was observed a handful of times. The rearrangement uses TRBV20-1 and TRBJ2-3, with D possibly TRBD2 on 6 matching bases. CDR1 DFQATT and CDR2 SNEGSKA come from the germline V gene (reference sequence). V dropped 6 bases and J dropped 1 base, with 14 bases sitting between them. The CDR3 covers 14 residues. In DNA, the CDR3 is TGCAGTGCCCGGGGCGGGGACGGCACAGATACGCAGTATTTT. It specifies CSARGGDGTDTQYF.